This entry is about one TCR beta chain. Its antigen is undetermined. This record comes from a study of shared clonotypes between healthy human individuals. Study information: Used for every donor were three CD4 naive, three CD4 memory, two CD8 naive and one CD8 memory plate.

TCRdb's table, derived via immunoSEQ multiplex PCR, lists solely in-frame clones and lacks some. This sample yields about 300,000 clones, of which around 74% are seen a single time; approximately 10% belongs to the top ten. Study outcomes and limitations: Sharing across four donors was seen in 4% to 5.5% of naive CD4 clonotypes. It was the few donors that limited the genetic and exposure-history diversity represented. Estimated richness was generally greater in naive than memory subsets.

J lost 4 bases, V lost 0 bases, and 8 bases had no gene match. This CDR3 spans 17 amino acids. The germline V gene encodes CDR1 LNHNV and CDR2 YYDKDF (reference sequence). This sequence was found in a man aged 30-40 years in good health. Sequencing was done on a sample of memory CD4+ T cells sorted from blood. Subset: CD45RA-negative fraction. The chain is built from TRBV15 and TRBJ2-1, with 8 bases fitting TRBD1. The CDR3: CATSRDISGGRYNEQFF. The CDR3 DNA is TGTGCCACCAGCAGAGATATCTCAGGGGGCAGGTACAATGAGCAGTTCTTC.